The entry below gives a single TCR beta chain sequence along with its context. This clonotype was found a few times. This receptor's antigen is unknown. There are no base qualities to consult, and no much larger clone falls within one base. The sequencer listed for this sample is Illumina NovaSeq 6000. cDNA libraries for TCRalpha and TCRbeta were prepared by 5'RACE using constant-segment primers, with sample barcodes and unique molecular identifiers added. Trizol reagent was used to extract RNA from every sample. Library amplification was performed in two PCR steps, and a second sample barcode and Illumina TruSeq adapters were introduced in the second step. Sequencing of the libraries was done on an Illumina NovaSeq, producing 2 x 150 bp paired-end reads. The study's processing was this. Reads were demultiplexed and collapsed into UMI-guided consensus sequences with migec v1.2.7. Using mixcr v2.1.11, the UMI consensuses were aligned to TRA and TRB V and J templates and assembled into clonotypes. Clonotypes were classified as expanded or contracted when called significant by both edgeR and NoisET, with noise models trained on biological replicates. For edgeR calls, the cutoffs were a false discovery rate-adjusted p below 0.01 and a log2 fold-change threshold of 1. PCA with hierarchical clustering of max-normalized trajectories of the 1000 most abundant clonotypes was used as exploratory dynamics analysis. The CD4 or CD8 phenotype of responding clones was assigned using the separately sequenced CD4+ and CD8+ repertoires. Through fastp at Q25 and MiXCR, TCRdb rebuilt clones from the public reads, retaining in-frame beta chains. Duplicate CDR3 protein sequences are folded into a single record with the most common DNA and genes. Clone size and V and J calls follow TCRdb, not the original study. In all, the sample holds around 300,000 distinct CDR3 sequences, and approximately 14% of those were seen once. 22% of the sample rests with the top ten.

From cysteine to phenylalanine, the CDR3 is 16 amino acids long. The DNA shown is the 48-base CDR3, in frame from base 1. CDR1 is given as SGHAT and CDR2 as FQNNGV, both from the germline V gene. V sheds 2 bases and J sheds 2 bases, leaving 13 bases between their ends. Ficoll-Paque density gradient centrifugation was used to isolate PBMCs. This entry belongs to a study of T-cell memory formation after mild COVID-19 (dated by TCRdb to the early 2020s). Background for the entire study: TCR sequence clusters from the two donors were largely donor specific. T-cell clones expanding and contracting after mild COVID-19 in a couple of donors were tracked by longitudinal TCRalpha and TCRbeta repertoire sequencing. Two young, previously healthy adult volunteers made up the cohort, one male and one female.

Broad study findings and their caveats: The second-wave clones that peaked on day 37 were not confirmed to be SARS-CoV-2 specific. Only two mild cases were covered in the study, and larger cohorts including severe cases with pre-infection samples were considered necessary. Balanced CD4/CD8 phenotypes were observed for clones contracting from day 15 to 85, whereas a bias towards CD4+ was observed for a second wave of clones expanding from day 15 to 37. Contracting CD4+ clones turned up mainly in the CM and EM memory subsets, whereas EMRA was where CD8+ clones were enriched. Some responding clones were found in pre-infection memory, which suggests that pre-existing cross-reactive memory T cells took part in the SARS-CoV-2 response.

The sequence derives from a man between 18 and 35 years old who had mild COVID-19 (a few samples of this study predate the infection). The sample titles of this study are shuffled in the database, so cell type and time point are left out; the donor was told from shared clones. The rearranged segments are TRBV11-2 and TRBJ2-1; the D match is possibly TRBD1 or TRBD2, with 6 bases aligned in each. Sequenced input: PBMCs or a T cell subset sorted from them (not recorded which). The bases read TGTGCCAGCAGCTTACTCTCGGGGGCCACCTACAATGAGCAGTTCTTC. This encodes CASSLLSGATYNEQFF.